This is a list of T cell receptor beta chains from one sample in a study of CD8 T cells in ankylosing spondylitis. One entry per CDR3 protein results from TCRdb running MiXCR on the 5' RACE reads. Of hundreds of thousands of distinct CDR3 sequences detected, about 13% appear once; the ten largest clones hold about 6.5%. The sequenced sample consisted of blood, either unsorted or a sorted T cell fraction (not recorded which). The origin of the receptors is a male donor with ankylosing spondylitis. Each CDR3 is given with its conserved first and last residue. A D gene is named only where the DNA matches it firmly. Clone size is not always given. Where it is, it says once, few, many or a class for expanded clones.

v_gene: TRBV24-1; abundance: .; j_gene: TRBJ2-3; d_gene: TRBD2; CDR3nt: TGTGCCACCAGTGACAATAGCGGGAGAGTCACAGATACGCAGTATTTT; CDR3aa: CATSDNSGRVTDTQYF
v_gene: TRBV7-9; abundance: few; j_gene: TRBJ2-3; d_gene: .; CDR3nt: TGTGCCAGCAGCTCCGGGTGGCCCACAGATACGCAGTATTTT; CDR3aa: CASSSGWPTDTQYF
v_gene: TRBV10-2; abundance: many; j_gene: TRBJ1-5; d_gene: .; CDR3nt: TGCGCCAGCACCAGATCCGAGGGGCAGCCCCAGCATTTT; CDR3aa: CASTRSEGQPQHF
v_gene: TRBV4-2; abundance: many; j_gene: TRBJ1-1; d_gene: .; CDR3nt: TGTGCCAGCACCCGAAGGTTACAGGACCGAACCACTGAAGCTTTCTTT; CDR3aa: CASTRRLQDRTTEAFF
v_gene: TRBV7-2; abundance: .; j_gene: TRBJ2-5; d_gene: .; CDR3nt: TGTGCCAGCAGCTCCCGACGGAACCAAGAGACCCAGTACTTC; CDR3aa: CASSSRRNQETQYF
v_gene: TRBV11-1; abundance: .; j_gene: TRBJ1-1; d_gene: TRBD1; CDR3nt: TGTTCCAGCGCTCCTACCGGGACAGGGCAACCTTTGAACACTGAAGCTTTCTTT; CDR3aa: CSSAPTGTGQPLNTEAFF
v_gene: TRBV20-1; abundance: few; j_gene: TRBJ2-5; d_gene: TRBD2; CDR3nt: TGCAGTGCTGAGCCCGGGACTAGCAACCCCCTCGAGACCCAGTACTTC; CDR3aa: CSAEPGTSNPLETQYF
v_gene: TRBV19; abundance: few; j_gene: TRBJ2-6; d_gene: TRBD1; CDR3nt: TGTGCCAGTACGGACAGGGGGTACTCTGGGGCCAACGTCCTGACTTTC; CDR3aa: CASTDRGYSGANVLTF
v_gene: TRBV5-1; abundance: .; j_gene: TRBJ2-1; d_gene: TRBD2; CDR3nt: TGCGCCAGCAGCTTGTCTGGGACTAGCCACAATGAGCAGTTCTTC; CDR3aa: CASSLSGTSHNEQFF
v_gene: TRBV11-2; abundance: .; j_gene: TRBJ2-6; d_gene: .; CDR3nt: TGTGCCAGCAGCTTACTGGACCTGTCTGGGGCCAACGTCCTGACTTTC; CDR3aa: CASSLLDLSGANVLTF
v_gene: TRBV5-4; abundance: .; j_gene: TRBJ2-3; d_gene: .; CDR3nt: TGTGCCAGCAGCCTGGGCGCCGGGGCCCGTCTGGGTCAGGGTGGTAATACGCAGTATTTT; CDR3aa: CASSLGAGARLGQGGNTQYF
v_gene: TRBV5-1; abundance: few; j_gene: TRBJ2-2; d_gene: .; CDR3nt: TGCGCCAGCAGCTCGCTTCCCTCCGGGGAGCTGTTTTTT; CDR3aa: CASSSLPSGELFF
v_gene: TRBV10-2; abundance: .; j_gene: TRBJ1-2; d_gene: .; CDR3nt: TGCGCCAGCAGTGAGAGGGGGGGGGTCTATGGCTACACCTTC; CDR3aa: CASSERGGVYGYTF
v_gene: TRBV20-1; abundance: few; j_gene: TRBJ1-1; d_gene: TRBD1; CDR3nt: TGCAGTGCTAGTACAGGGGTGAACACTGAAGCTTTCTTT; CDR3aa: CSASTGVNTEAFF
v_gene: TRBV20-1; abundance: many; j_gene: TRBJ2-3; d_gene: TRBD2; CDR3nt: TGCAGTGCTAGAGAGTCCAGCGGGAGTAGCACAGATACGCAGTATTTT; CDR3aa: CSARESSGSSTDTQYF
v_gene: TRBV4-2; abundance: few; j_gene: TRBJ2-7; d_gene: .; CDR3nt: TGTGCCAGCAGCCAACAGGAGGGCTACGAGCAGTACTTC; CDR3aa: CASSQQEGYEQYF
v_gene: TRBV7-9; abundance: .; j_gene: TRBJ1-4; d_gene: TRBD1; CDR3nt: TGTGCCAGCAGCTCCACAGGGGACCAAACTGAAAAACTGTTTTTT; CDR3aa: CASSSTGDQTEKLFF
v_gene: TRBV15; abundance: many; j_gene: TRBJ2-5; d_gene: .; CDR3nt: TGTGCCACCAGCAGAGGACGACCATCGGGGCTTGAGACCCAGTACTTC; CDR3aa: CATSRGRPSGLETQYF
v_gene: TRBV2; abundance: .; j_gene: TRBJ1-1; d_gene: .; CDR3nt: TGTGCCAGCAGTGAAAGTGATCAGAACTTGAGAGAAGCTTTCTTT; CDR3aa: CASSESDQNLREAFF
v_gene: TRBV6-4; abundance: .; j_gene: TRBJ1-6; d_gene: .; CDR3nt: TGTGCCAGCAGTGACAGCGGGCTAAATTCACCCCTCCACTTT; CDR3aa: CASSDSGLNSPLHF
v_gene: TRBV10-3; abundance: .; j_gene: TRBJ1-2; d_gene: .; CDR3nt: TGTGCCATCAGTGGACAGACCTATGGCTACACCTTC; CDR3aa: CAISGQTYGYTF
v_gene: TRBV5-5; abundance: once; j_gene: TRBJ2-1; d_gene: TRBD2; CDR3nt: TGTGCCAGCAGCTTGGCTGTAGCGGGAAATGAGCAGTTCTTC; CDR3aa: CASSLAVAGNEQFF
v_gene: TRBV7-9; abundance: .; j_gene: TRBJ2-1; d_gene: TRBD2; CDR3nt: TGTGCCAGCAGCGATAGCGGGAGACACGGTGAGCAGTTCTTC; CDR3aa: CASSDSGRHGEQFF
v_gene: TRBV6-1; abundance: many; j_gene: TRBJ1-2; d_gene: .; CDR3nt: TGTGCCAGCAGTGAATTGACCGTCTCTGGCTACACCTTC; CDR3aa: CASSELTVSGYTF